What follows describes a single T cell receptor (beta chain). What it recognizes is unknown. This sample was taken from a study of cytotoxic CD8 clonotypes in ibrutinib-treated CLL. Libraries were prepared by immunoSEQ multiplex PCR; TCRdb keeps only in-frame clonotypes and omits some of them. Among roughly 250,000 clones listed, 70% were seen once. Points from the study as a whole: The times at which samples were taken varied between sustained-remission and progressing patients.

The length of the CDR3 is 14 residues. Trimming pared 6 bases from V and 8 bases from J, leaving 16 bases between. Looked up from germline, CDR1 is SNHLY and CDR2 is FYNNEI. The source of this sequence is a human donor with chronic lymphocytic leukemia. The J gene is TRBJ1-4, the V gene TRBV2, with D hard to call. The material sequenced was PBMCs, taken after 24 months of ibrutinib treatment. The CDR3 region is CASRSEVGNEKLFF. In DNA, the CDR3 is TGTGCCAGCAGGTCGGAAGTAGGTAACGAAAAACTGTTTTTT.